The clone carrying this T cell receptor (beta chain) appeared many times. Profiling relied on immunoSEQ multiplex PCR, and the TCRdb table lists in-frame clones only, not all of them. This table has approximately 150,000 clones, over 65% appearing once. The sample originates from a study of blood T cell repertoires in COVID-19. In the study overall: Sites across the United States, Italy and Spain contributed samples from acute and convalescent COVID-19.

Germline-derived CDR1 and CDR2 are SQVTM and ANQGSEA. The CDR3 is 13 residues long. Trimming took off 4 bases at V and 1 base at J, with 9 bases between the two ends. Sequencing used peripheral blood. The chain has TRBV29-1 and TRBJ2-3; tentative D call: TRBD2 (5 bases). The clonotype originates from a man aged 50-59 years with acute or convalescent COVID-19. CDR3 nucleotide sequence: TGCAGCGTTGCTATCGGGGGCACAGATACGCAGTATTTT. This gives the protein CSVAIGGTDTQYF.